The rows below give T cell receptor beta chains drawn from one sample of a study of blood T cell repertoires in COVID-19. Sequencing used immunoSEQ multiplex PCR; TCRdb keeps in-frame clones, though not all of them. The repertoire holds roughly 140,000 clones, with about 80% as singletons. The sample consisted of peripheral blood. Source of these receptors: a human donor in a cohort sampled during active COVID-19. Each CDR3 is given with its conserved first and last residue. D genes are given only for firm matches. Size tells how often a clone was seen (once, few, many) or the class of an expanded clone, and some rows leave it out.

V,D,length,size,J,DNA,CDR3
TRBV19,-,15,-,TRBJ1-1,TGTGCCAGTAGACCCAAGGACAGATTTAACACTGAAGCTTTCTTT,CASRPKDRFNTEAFF
TRBV15,-,16,-,TRBJ2-3,TGTGCCACCAGCAGAGAACAGGGGGGGATCACAGATACGCAGTATTTT,CATSREQGGITDTQYF
TRBV28,-,17,-,TRBJ2-4,TGTGCCAGCAGTCTATGGGGGGCAGGGTCTGCCAAAAACATTCAGTACTTC,CASSLWGAGSAKNIQYF
TRBV14,-,14,-,TRBJ2-7,TGTGCCAGCAGCCTCAGGCGAGAATCCTACGAGCAGTACTTC,CASSLRRESYEQYF
TRBV11-2,TRBD1,15,-,TRBJ1-5,TGTGCCAGCAGCCCCGACAGGGGACCCAATCAGCCCCAGCATTTT,CASSPDRGPNQPQHF
TRBV27,-,13,few,TRBJ1-1,TGTGCCAGCAGGGTTTCCGGGGGCACTGAAGCTTTCTTT,CASRVSGGTEAFF
TRBV3-1/TRBV3-2,-,16,-,TRBJ2-5,TGTGCCAGCAGCCAAGCACAGACACTGTACCAAGAGACCCAGTACTTC,CASSQAQTLYQETQYF
TRBV9,-,14,-,TRBJ2-7,TGTGCCAGCAGCCCTTACATGAAATCCTACGAGCAGTACTTC,CASSPYMKSYEQYF
TRBV14,TRBD1,17,-,TRBJ1-3,TGTGCCAGCAGCCGGTACAGGGGGCCCAGCTCTGGAAACACCATATATTTT,CASSRYRGPSSGNTIYF
TRBV9,-,19,-,TRBJ2-2,TGTGCCAGCAGCGGTACCCCGAGGGAAAAGAACGCGAACACCGGGGAGCTGTTTTTT,CASSGTPREKNANTGELFF
TRBV3-1/TRBV3-2,-,12,-,TRBJ2-5,TGTGCCAGCAGCCAAGTTGCGGAGACCCAGTACTTC,CASSQVAETQYF
TRBV15,-,17,-,TRBJ2-2,TGTGCCACCAGTCGAAGAGGAGGGGTTCGGGACACCGGGGAGCTGTTTTTT,CATSRRGGVRDTGELFF
TRBV3-1/TRBV3-2,-,15,-,TRBJ2-7,TGTGCCAGCAAGGTTTCGGACAGCAGTTACGACGAGCAGTACTTC,CASKVSDSSYDEQYF
TRBV5-1,-,14,-,TRBJ2-5,TGCGCCAGCAGCTTGGTGCAGGGAGGAGAGACCCAGTACTTC,CASSLVQGGETQYF
TRBV5-5,-,16,few,TRBJ2-7,TGTGCCAGCAGCTTGGCCCTTACGACACCCGGCTACGAGCAGTACTTC,CASSLALTTPGYEQYF
TRBV7-2,TRBD1,14,few,TRBJ1-3,TGTGCCAGCAGCTACAGGGGCTCTGGAAACACCATATATTTT,CASSYRGSGNTIYF
TRBV29-1,TRBD1,14,-,TRBJ1-1,TGCAGCGTTGCAGGGGGAATGGGGGACACTGAAGCTTTCTTT,CSVAGGMGDTEAFF
TRBV5-4,TRBD1,16,-,TRBJ2-1,TGTGCCAGCAGCTCTGTACAGGGGGCGACTTACAATGAGCAGTTCTTC,CASSSVQGATYNEQFF
TRBV20-1,-,11,-,TRBJ2-5,TGCAGTGCGGAGAGGGAGGAGACCCAGTACTTC,CSAEREETQYF
TRBV9,-,14,-,TRBJ1-1,TGTGCCAGCAGCCCAAACCCGACAGTCACTGAAGCTTTCTTT,CASSPNPTVTEAFF
TRBV7-8,-,14,once,TRBJ1-5,TGTGCCAGCAGCTTGGGTGCGCGGGATCAGCCCCAGCATTTT,CASSLGARDQPQHF
TRBV6-5,TRBD1,16,-,TRBJ1-1,TGTGCCAGCAGTTACTTACACAGGGGGCGGGACACTGAAGCTTTCTTT,CASSYLHRGRDTEAFF
TRBV11-3,TRBD2,19,-,TRBJ2-7,TGTGCCAGCAGCTTAGGATGGACTAGCGGGGGCCCCAGCTCCTACGAGCAGTACTTC,CASSLGWTSGGPSSYEQYF
TRBV7-9,TRBD2,16,-,TRBJ2-1,TGTGCCAGCAGCCGGACTAGCGGGGGGATTTACAATGAGCAGTTCTTC,CASSRTSGGIYNEQFF
TRBV7-3,-,15,-,TRBJ2-1,TGTGCCAGCAGCTTAACACGGGGGTTGGTCAATGAGCAGTTCTTC,CASSLTRGLVNEQFF
TRBV2,TRBD2,14,once,TRBJ2-7,TGTGCCAGCAGTTTGACTAGCGGACCCTACGAGCAGTACTTC,CASSLTSGPYEQYF
TRBV5-4,-,16,-,TRBJ1-4,TGTGCCAGCAGCTCGGCGAAGACGGGGAAGGAGGCAAAACTGTTTTTT,CASSSAKTGKEAKLFF
TRBV28,TRBD1,15,-,TRBJ1-5,TGTGCCAGCAGTGTGCAAGGACAGGCCGGCGGGCCCCAGCATTTT,CASSVQGQAGGPQHF
TRBV7-9,TRBD2,14,-,TRBJ2-5,TGTGCCAGCAGCTTAGGACTAGCGCAAGAGACCCAGTACTTC,CASSLGLAQETQYF
TRBV25-1,-,11,-,TRBJ1-1,TGTGCCAGCAGTGAGCCAGGGGAAGCTTTCTTT,CASSEPGEAFF
TRBV5-4,-,15,few,TRBJ1-1,TGTGCCAGCAGCTACCGGGTTGGACAAAACACTGAAGCTTTCTTT,CASSYRVGQNTEAFF
TRBV4-2,-,16,-,TRBJ1-4,TGTGCCAGCAGCCAAGTGATACAGGGCTCTAATGAAAAACTGTTTTTT,CASSQVIQGSNEKLFF